This T cell receptor beta chain was sequenced during a study of early T cells in non-severe SARS-CoV-2 infection. V lost 7 bases and J 2 bases, leaving 21 bases between the germline ends. This CDR3 has 15 amino acids. Germline values: CDR1 SQVTM, CDR2 ANQGSEA. Attachment of unique molecular identifiers was made to individual cDNA molecules. From the 5' RACE reads, TCRdb called clonotypes with MiXCR, one entry per CDR3 protein. The top ten hold about 7.7% of the sample, which has some 64,000 distinct CDR3 sequences, roughly 13% seen once. This chain uses TRBV29-1 with TRBJ2-7; D not resolved. This clonotype originated in an adult who was a healthcare worker with PCR-confirmed SARS-CoV-2 infection or an uninfected control (not recorded which). The sequenced sample consisted of whole blood. CDR3 nucleotides: TGCAGCGCCACCGGATCTCTGGGCAGCCCCTACGAGCAGTACTTC. Its translation: CSATGSLGSPYEQYF.